The source of this T cell receptor beta chain is a study of CD8 T cells in ankylosing spondylitis. Study-level results: Blood of patients with ankylosing spondylitis appeared to be characterized by a TCR beta motif of roughly eight highly homologous variants.

In making TCR beta libraries, quantitative 5'-RACE with molecular barcodes was used. TCRdb fed the 5' RACE reads into MiXCR, producing one record per CDR3 protein. There are some 840,000 distinct CDR3 sequences in the sample; 12% occur only once, and more than 0.5% lies in the top ten. V shed 6 bases and J shed 0 bases, with 12 bases lying between them. The CDR3 sequence is 14 residues long. Germline values: CDR1 ENHRY, CDR2 SYGVKD. This clonotype was seen ten or more times. Its antigen is undetermined. Sequencing used blood, either unsorted or a sorted T cell fraction (not recorded which). The genes are TRBV10-3 and TRBJ2-7; tentative D call: TRBD2 (5 bases). The TCR sequence derives from a male donor with ankylosing spondylitis. Here the CDR3 reads CAIRASGSSYEQYF. The CDR3 DNA sequence: TGTGCCATCAGAGCTAGTGGGAGCTCCTACGAGCAGTACTTC.